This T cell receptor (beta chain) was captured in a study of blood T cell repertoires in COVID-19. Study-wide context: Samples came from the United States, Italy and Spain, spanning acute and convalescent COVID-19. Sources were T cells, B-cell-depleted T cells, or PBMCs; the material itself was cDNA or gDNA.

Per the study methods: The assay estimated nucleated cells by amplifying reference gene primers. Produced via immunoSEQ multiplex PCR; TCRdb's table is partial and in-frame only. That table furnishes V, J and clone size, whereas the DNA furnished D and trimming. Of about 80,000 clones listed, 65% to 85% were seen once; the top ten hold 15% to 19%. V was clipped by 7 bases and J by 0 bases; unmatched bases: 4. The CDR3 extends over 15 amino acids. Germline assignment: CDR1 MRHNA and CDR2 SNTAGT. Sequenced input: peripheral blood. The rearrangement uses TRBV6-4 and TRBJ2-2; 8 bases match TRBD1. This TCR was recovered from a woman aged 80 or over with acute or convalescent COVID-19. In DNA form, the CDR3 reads TGTGCCAGCAAGAAACAGGGGGCGAACACCGGGGAGCTGTTTTTT. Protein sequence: CASKKQGANTGELFF.